This is a list of T cell receptor beta chains from one sample in a study of T-cell memory formation after mild COVID-19. TCRdb processed the 5' RACE reads anew with MiXCR; each CDR3 protein has one entry. The table includes 55,000 to 80,000 distinct CDR3 sequences, roughly 10% detected once. The sample comprised PBMCs or a T cell subset sorted from them (not recorded which). These receptors originate from a man younger than 30 who had mild COVID-19 (a few samples of this study predate the infection). Cell type and time point are not known. Both conserved end residues are part of each CDR3. Fields, in order: clone size, D gene, J gene, V gene, CDR3 protein, CDR3 DNA. A D gene is named only where the DNA matches it firmly. Clone size appears in some rows only: once, few, many, or a class for an expanded clone.

few - TRBJ2-2 TRBV3-1 CASSPFETANTGELFF TGTGCCAGCAGCCCCTTCGAAACCGCGAACACCGGGGAGCTGTTTTTT
few TRBD2 TRBJ2-3 TRBV12-3/TRBV12-4 CASTTLGVAGGADTQYF TGTGCCAGCACCACCCTAGGAGTAGCGGGGGGTGCCGATACGCAGTATTTT
few TRBD1 TRBJ1-3 TRBV7-3 CASSLGTETSGNTIYF TGTGCCAGCAGCTTAGGGACAGAGACCTCTGGAAACACCATATATTTT
- - TRBJ1-1 TRBV12-3/TRBV12-4 CASSLRVGMNTEAFF TGTGCCAGCAGTTTGAGGGTGGGAATGAACACTGAAGCTTTCTTT
few - TRBJ2-5 TRBV20-1 CSARDLWETQYF TGCAGTGCTAGAGATCTTTGGGAGACCCAGTACTTC
- TRBD1 TRBJ2-2 TRBV19 CASSRDSTLPGELFF TGTGCCAGTAGTAGGGACAGTACCCTACCGGGGGAGCTGTTTTTT
many - TRBJ2-5 TRBV29-1 CSVDGWGDGTQYF TGCAGCGTTGATGGTTGGGGCGACGGGACCCAGTACTTC
- - TRBJ2-3 TRBV7-2 CASSWTRPSTDTQYF TGTGCCAGCAGCTGGACTCGTCCTAGCACAGATACGCAGTATTTT
few - TRBJ2-6 TRBV6-2/TRBV6-3 CASSYAAGANVLTF TGTGCCAGCAGTTATGCGGCAGGGGCCAACGTCCTGACTTTC
- - TRBJ2-4 TRBV11-2 CASTSKLGTIQYF TGTGCCAGCACCTCAAAACTGGGGACGATTCAGTACTTC
- - TRBJ2-7 TRBV4-3 CASSQVISSTYEQYF TGCGCCAGCAGCCAAGTTATTAGCTCCACCTACGAGCAGTACTTC
few TRBD2 TRBJ2-2 TRBV4-3 CASSQVPLAGDTGELFF TGCGCCAGCAGCCAAGTTCCCCTAGCGGGGGACACCGGGGAGCTGTTTTTT
few - TRBJ2-3 TRBV6-5 CASSSSGGLTQYF TGTGCCAGCAGTTCCAGTGGGGGCCTTACGCAGTATTTT
many TRBD1 TRBJ2-7 TRBV7-3 CASSPGKRQGTYEQYF TGTGCCAGCAGCCCGGGCAAGAGACAGGGGACCTACGAGCAGTACTTC
many TRBD2 TRBJ2-5 TRBV29-1 CSVGLAGGQTQYF TGCAGCGTTGGACTAGCGGGCGGACAGACCCAGTACTTC
- - TRBJ2-1 TRBV6-1 CASFSSGEQFF TGTGCCAGCTTCTCCAGTGGTGAGCAGTTCTTC
- TRBD2 TRBJ2-4 TRBV5-1 CASSFGGGKNIQYF TGCGCCAGCAGCTTCGGGGGGGGCAAAAACATTCAGTACTTC
- - TRBJ2-3 TRBV2 CASSVDWSMGTQYF TGTGCCAGCAGTGTGGACTGGTCCATGGGTACGCAGTATTTT
few - TRBJ1-5 TRBV12-3/TRBV12-4 CASSFGGAHQPQHF TGTGCCAGCAGTTTCGGGGGGGCTCACCAGCCCCAGCATTTT
- - TRBJ2-7 TRBV6-2/TRBV6-3 CASSPVGAYEQYF TGTGCCAGCAGCCCTGTAGGGGCCTACGAGCAGTACTTC
many TRBD2 TRBJ2-7 TRBV5-5 CASSLHPPGTTYEQYF TGTGCCAGCAGCCTCCACCCCCCAGGGACTACCTACGAGCAGTACTTC
- TRBD1 TRBJ2-7 TRBV6-5 CASSYSGQEFWEQYF TGTGCCAGCAGTTACTCAGGACAGGAATTCTGGGAGCAGTACTTC
few - TRBJ1-5 TRBV12-3/TRBV12-4 CASSPPGTSNQPQHF TGTGCCAGCAGTCCTCCCGGGACCAGCAATCAGCCCCAGCATTTT
- - TRBJ1-6 TRBV11-2 CASSQGPTNSPLHF TGTGCCAGCAGCCAGGGACCGACAAATTCACCCCTCCACTTT
- TRBD1 TRBJ2-7 TRBV12-3/TRBV12-4 CASSGTEETGYEQYF TGTGCCAGCAGTGGGACAGAAGAAACCGGCTACGAGCAGTACTTC
many - TRBJ1-5 TRBV12-3/TRBV12-4 CASSPQGSRQPQHF TGTGCCAGCAGTCCCCAGGGAAGCCGGCAGCCCCAGCATTTT
few - TRBJ2-5 TRBV12-3/TRBV12-4 CASRDFQETQYF TGTGCCAGTAGAGACTTCCAAGAGACCCAGTACTTC
- - TRBJ2-1 TRBV2 CASSTDDSFRFF TGTGCCAGCAGTACAGACGACAGTTTCCGGTTCTTC
- - TRBJ1-1 TRBV5-5 CASSRQTGHMNTEAFF TGTGCCAGCAGCCGACAAACGGGACATATGAACACTGAAGCTTTCTTT
- - TRBJ2-3 TRBV7-9 CASSSGVATDTQYF TGTGCCAGCAGCTCGGGGGTAGCCACAGATACGCAGTATTTT
few - TRBJ1-4 TRBV28 CASTDSVNEKLFF TGTGCCAGCACCGACAGCGTTAATGAAAAACTGTTTTTT
many TRBD2 TRBJ2-3 TRBV7-2 CASSLVPSGGQNTQYF TGTGCCAGCAGCTTAGTCCCTAGCGGGGGTCAGAATACGCAGTATTTT
few - TRBJ2-7 TRBV5-1 CASSFAGTSGNEQYF TGCGCCAGCAGCTTCGCCGGGACCTCTGGCAACGAGCAGTACTTC
many TRBD2 TRBJ2-5 TRBV7-2 CASSLVSSGQETQYF TGTGCCAGCAGCTTAGTGTCTAGCGGCCAAGAGACCCAGTACTTC